These 20 T cell receptor beta chains were sequenced from one sample in a study of T cell responses to AZD1222 COVID-19 vaccine. Clones were sequenced by immunoSEQ multiplex PCR, and TCRdb holds only the in-frame ones, with some missing. The table has more than 110,000 clones, about nine tenths seen once. Sequencing was performed on peripheral blood, taken on day 0 of AZD1222 vaccination. These receptors were collected from an adult in good health.

The V gene is TRBV2, the J gene TRBJ1-1; D possibly corresponds to TRBD1 (6 bases). The germline V gene has CDR1 SNHLY and CDR2 FYNNEI. Trimming cost V 1 base and J 3 bases, with 18 bases left between them. CDR3 size: 17 residues. DNA for the CDR3: TGTGCCAGCAGTGAAGGAGTTGGGGGGGGCGCTTACACTGAAGCTTTCTTT. It codes for CASSEGVGGGAYTEAFF.

This clone is medium-sized within its sample. The chain couples TRBV6-4 to TRBJ2-2; D gene ambiguous. Trimming stripped 0 bases from V and 1 base from J, with 9 bases between. This CDR3 is built from 16 residues. Germline-derived CDR1 and CDR2 are MRHNA and SNTAGT. The CDR3 DNA is TGTGCCAGCAGTGACTCGATCGAGCGGAACACCGGGGAGCTGTTTTTT. The encoded protein is CASSDSIERNTGELFF.

The chain combines TRBV5-1 with TRBJ2-6, with TRBD2 matching 7 bases. CDR3 length: 16 residues. Germline V gene sequence: CDR1 SGHRS, CDR2 YFSETQ. V lost 3 bases to trimming and J lost 0 bases; unmatched junction nucleotides: 3. CDR3 sequence: CASSYGGNSGANVLTF. In DNA, the CDR3 is TGCGCCAGCAGCTACGGGGGGAACTCTGGGGCCAACGTCCTGACTTTC.

The chain is built from TRBV5-1 and TRBJ1-1; D is possibly TRBD1 (6 bases). V gave up 4 bases and J gave up 1 base, with 11 bases separating them. The CDR3 totals 14 residues. The germline CDR1 and CDR2 sequences are SGHRS and YFSETQ. The CDR3 DNA reads as TGCGCCAGCAGCCACGGGACAACGAACACTGAAGCTTTCTTT. Its protein product is CASSHGTTNTEAFF. Full variable domain (outside the CDR3, taken from reference TRBV5-1 and TRBJ1-1): KAGVTQTPRYLIKTRGQQVTLSCSPISGHRSVSWYQQTPGQGLQFLFEYFSETQRNKGNFPGRFSGRQFSNSRSEMNVSTLELGDSALYLCASSHGTTNTEAFFGQGTRLTVV.

V and J are TRBV4-1 and TRBJ1-2; a possible D gene is TRBD1 (5 bases). Looked up from germline, CDR1 is MGHRA and CDR2 is YSYEKL. V lost 0 bases, J lost 4 bases, and 9 bases lay in between. The CDR3 is made up of 14 amino acids. In DNA, the CDR3 is TGCGCCAGCAGCCAAGACGACAGCCTCTATGGCTACACCTTC. It is translated as CASSQDDSLYGYTF.

CDR3 in DNA: TGTGCCACCAGCGCTGGGGGGACTAGCGGCGCTTCATGGGAGACCCAGTACTTC. It translates to CATSAGGTSGASWETQYF. The chain has TRBV15 and TRBJ2-5; 11 positions match TRBD2. The ends lost 5 bases at V and 5 bases at J; junction bases unmatched: 16. The CDR3 consists of 18 residues. The germline CDR1 and CDR2 sequences are LNHNV and YYDKDF (reference sequence).

The chain couples TRBV7-6 to TRBJ2-5; D is possibly TRBD1 (6 bases). CDR1 is SGHVS, CDR2 FNYEAQ, per germline. The CDR3 consists of 16 residues. V was clipped by 5 bases and J by 1 base, with 17 bases between them. The CDR3 region has the DNA TGTGCCAGCAGCCTAACGACAGGATTATCCCAAGAGACCCAGTACTTC. Amino acids: CASSLTTGLSQETQYF.

The chain has TRBV5-1 and TRBJ1-4, with a weak D call TRBD1 (5 bases). This CDR3 contains 14 residues. Germline V gene data show CDR1 as SGHRS and CDR2 as YFSETQ. Trimming took off 1 base at V and 5 bases at J, with 9 bases between the two ends. This chain's CDR3 is CASSLQGYNEKLFF. DNA for the CDR3: TGCGCCAGCAGCTTGCAGGGTTACAATGAAAAACTGTTTTTT. Filled out from reference TRBV5-1 and TRBJ1-4, the complete variable domain reads KAGVTQTPRYLIKTRGQQVTLSCSPISGHRSVSWYQQTPGQGLQFLFEYFSETQRNKGNFPGRFSGRQFSNSRSEMNVSTLELGDSALYLCASSLQGYNEKLFFGSGTQLSVL.

The rearrangement joins TRBV27 to TRBJ2-7, with unresolved D. CDR1 and CDR2 (germline): MNHEY, SMNVEV (reference sequence). Trimming shortened V by 5 bases and J by 4 bases, and 12 bases separated the two germline ends. This CDR3 comprises 13 residues. CDR3 residues: CASSPGPPYEQYF. The CDR3 coding sequence is TGTGCCAGCAGTCCAGGACCGCCATACGAGCAGTACTTC.

V is TRBV29-1 and J is TRBJ1-1; no definite D call. Trimming took off 1 base at V and 5 bases at J, with 14 bases between the two ends. The CDR3 is 14 amino acids. Germline V gene sequence: CDR1 SQVTM, CDR2 ANQGSEA. The CDR3 DNA reads TGCAGCGTTGAAGCCCGGGTTGCGGGAACTGAAGCTTTCTTT. It is translated as CSVEARVAGTEAFF.

This chain links TRBV6-5 with TRBJ2-1, with a possible D match to TRBD2 (6 bases). V lost 2 bases, J lost 0 bases, and 8 bases lay in between. CDR1 is MNHEY, CDR2 SVGAGI, per germline. CDR3 length: 15 amino acids. The CDR3 sequence is CASSYGGSSYNEQFF. The CDR3 nucleotides are TGTGCCAGCAGTTACGGGGGGAGCTCCTACAATGAGCAGTTCTTC.

The genes are TRBV4-2 and TRBJ2-3; 13 bases align to TRBD2. In germline, CDR1 is LGHNA, CDR2 YNFKEQ. The CDR3 runs 16 residues. Trimming took 4 bases from V and 6 from J; bases not matched to a gene: 7. CDR3: CASSPETSGGWDTQYF. The DNA of the CDR3 is TGTGCCAGCAGCCCTGAGACTAGCGGGGGGTGGGATACGCAGTATTTT.

This clone was seen only once. This sequence joins TRBV21-1 and TRBJ1-5. TRBV21-1 is annotated as a pseudogene. The CDR3 sequence is 15 residues long. In DNA, the CDR3 is TGTGCCAGCAGCAAATCGGGAGGCCGCAATCAGCCCCAGCATTTT. Translated: CASSKSGGRNQPQHF.

The chain joins TRBV14 to TRBJ2-7; D perhaps matches TRBD1 (6 bases). Trimming removed 4 bases at V and 1 base at J, with 11 bases between. CDR3 length equals 14 residues. Germline CDR1 is SGHDN and CDR2 is FVKESK. CDR3 amino acids: CASSLNQGSYEQYF. The CDR3 nucleotides are TGTGCCAGCAGCCTAAATCAGGGGTCCTACGAGCAGTACTTC.

V and J are TRBV4-1 and TRBJ1-5; D remains ambiguous. The CDR3 consists of 14 residues. Germline V lookup: CDR1 MGHRA, CDR2 YSYEKL. Deletions cut 1 base from V and 0 bases from J, with 4 bases between. The CDR3 DNA follows: TGCGCCAGCAGCCAAGCGTATAGCAATCAGCCCCAGCATTTT. Protein product: CASSQAYSNQPQHF.

The CDR3 loop reads CASSLIGTGGKNTEAFF. DNA of the CDR3: TGTGCCAGTAGTTTAATCGGGACGGGAGGTAAGAATACTGAAGCTTTCTTT. The chain joins TRBV19 to TRBJ1-1; possible D gene TRBD1, 5 bases. This CDR3 contains 17 residues. The V end lost 5 bases, the J end lost 5 bases, and 24 bases lay between the germline ends. The V gene's germline CDR1 is LNHDA and CDR2 SQIVND (reference sequence).

The rearrangement uses TRBV5-6 and TRBJ2-2, with 11 bases lining up with TRBD2. V lost 4 bases to trimming and J lost 1 base; unmatched junction nucleotides: 12. This CDR3 has 19 residues. Germline CDR1 and CDR2: SGHDT and YYEEEE. CDR3 DNA sequence: TGTGCCAGCAGCCTTAGCGGGGGGGCCAGAACCCGGAACACCGGGGAGCTGTTTTTT. It translates to CASSLSGGARTRNTGELFF.

The V gene is TRBV19, the J gene TRBJ1-6; D perhaps matches TRBD1 (5 bases). The germline V and J ends were trimmed by 0 bases and 7 bases, with 10 bases remaining between them. This CDR3 is 15 amino acids long. CDR1 is LNHDA, CDR2 SQIVND, per germline (reference sequence). The CDR3 DNA follows: TGTGCCAGTAGTATAGATGGGGACGCCAATTCACCCCTCCACTTT. Translation gives CASSIDGDANSPLHF.

About this clone itself: A junction boundary mismatches the germline segment, possibly from a read error. J is TRBJ2-5 and V is TRBV7-9; 11 bases map to TRBD2. The CDR3 is made up of 14 amino acids. Germline V gene data show CDR1 as SEHNR and CDR2 as FQNEAQ (reference sequence). CDR3 in DNA: TGTGCCAGCAGCGTAGCGGGGGGGTACGAGACCCAGTACTTC. Translated: CASSVAGGYETQYF.

The V call is TRBV7-2, the J call TRBJ1-6, with D uncertain. V lost 5 bases, J lost 4 bases, and 9 bases lay in between. The CDR3 is 14 amino acids. In germline, CDR1 is SGHTA, CDR2 FQGNSA. The CDR3 nucleotides are TGTGCCAGCAGCCCGACGGTATATAATTCACCCCTCCACTTT. Its translation is CASSPTVYNSPLHF.